Sequencing of this TCR beta chain was carried out in a study of tumor-infiltrating lymphocytes in primary liver carcinoma. Looking at the study overall: The five patients, who were men and women, ranged in age from 30 to 69 years. Findings and limits, study-wide: Tumors had a significantly higher top-250-clone fraction than blood (p = 0.039). Tumor-blood pairs (like tumor-adjacent pairs) overlapped less than tumor region pairs did.

The investigators made TCR beta cDNA from about 500 ng total RNA, using a constant-region primer. Sequencing libraries for TCR beta derived from three nested multiplex PCR rounds that used slightly modified ARM-PCR. For approximately 11 cycles apiece, the opening two PCR rounds ran with TRBV1-TRBV30 forward primers and a C-beta reverse primer. MiXCR, run by TCRdb on the multiplex PCR reads, gives a single entry per CDR3 protein. This table has approximately 100,000 distinct CDR3 sequences, about 63% appearing once. Unsorted bulk tissue (about 18-32 mg) underwent RNA and DNA co-extraction. Without exception, tumor samples held over 75% viable tumor cells. A note on this clonotype: The antigen is not known.

CDR1 is DFQATT, CDR2 SNEGSKA, per germline (reference sequence). CDR3 length equals 14 residues. Trimming stripped 2 bases from V and 9 bases from J, with 14 bases between. This TCR was sampled from a woman in her sixties or seventies with primary liver carcinoma and hepatitis B virus infection. The chain carries TRBV20-1 and TRBJ1-6; D gene ambiguous. Sequencing used liver tumor tissue from sampling region 2. Subset noted: tumor region T2, inferior pole. CDR3 region: CSARIQLLGSPLHF. CDR3 sequence (DNA): TGCAGTGCTAGAATACAGCTTTTGGGTTCACCCCTCCACTTT.